This entry is about one T cell receptor beta chain. Its antigen is not identified. These data originate in a study of blood T cells in healthy people across ages. Study-wide points: Because donor CMV status was unknown, expanded clonotype changes were possibly confounded.

Using a J-beta primer mix together with a sample-barcoded 5' primer, a second PCR was run for roughly 7 to 12 cycles. TCRdb re-called the 5' RACE reads with MiXCR, one entry per CDR3 protein. The sample records about 1 million distinct CDR3 sequences, roughly 45% being singletons. Sequenced input: blood. This clonotype was obtained from a woman aged 55-69 years in good health.

CDR3 sequence (DNA): TGTGCCAGCAGCCAAGAAGCGGGAGTTGAGACCCAGTACTTC. As protein: CASSQEAGVETQYF. The chain has TRBV3-1 and TRBJ2-7; 8 positions agree with TRBD2. The J call may be faulty, since TRBJ2-5 better matches the DNA end. The CDR3 has 14 amino acids. CDR1 is LGHDT and CDR2 is YNNKEL in the germline V gene (reference sequence).